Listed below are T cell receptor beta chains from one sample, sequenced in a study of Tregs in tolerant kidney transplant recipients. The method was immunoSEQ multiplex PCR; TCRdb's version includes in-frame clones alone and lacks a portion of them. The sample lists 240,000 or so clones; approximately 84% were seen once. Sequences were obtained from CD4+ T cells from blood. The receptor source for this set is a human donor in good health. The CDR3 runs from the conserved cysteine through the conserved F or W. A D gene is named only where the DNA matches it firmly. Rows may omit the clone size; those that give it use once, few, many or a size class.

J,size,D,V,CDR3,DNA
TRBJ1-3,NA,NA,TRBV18,CASSPDGIGNTIYF,TGTGCCAGCTCACCAGACGGTATCGGAAACACCATATATTTT
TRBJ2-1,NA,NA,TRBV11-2,CASSQAWNWNEQFF,TGTGCCAGCAGCCAAGCTTGGAACTGGAATGAGCAGTTCTTC
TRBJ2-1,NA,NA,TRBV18,CASSPPSSPYNEQFF,TGTGCCAGCTCACCACCGTCAAGCCCTTACAATGAGCAGTTCTTC
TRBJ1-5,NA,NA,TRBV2,CASGDGNSNQPQHF,TGTGCCAGCGGAGACGGGAACAGCAATCAGCCCCAGCATTTT
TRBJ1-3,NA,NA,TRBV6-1,CASKADPSGNTIYF,TGTGCCAGCAAAGCGGACCCCTCTGGAAACACCATATATTTT
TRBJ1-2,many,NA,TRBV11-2,CASTLDSARGIGYTF,TGTGCCAGCACCCTAGATTCGGCCCGCGGCATAGGCTACACCTTC
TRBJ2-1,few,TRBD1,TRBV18,CASSPMGQGDNEQFF,TGTGCCAGCTCACCTATGGGACAGGGGGACAATGAGCAGTTCTTC
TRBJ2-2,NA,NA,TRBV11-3,CASSQQGQATGELFF,TGTGCCAGCAGTCAACAGGGCCAGGCCACCGGGGAGCTGTTTTTT
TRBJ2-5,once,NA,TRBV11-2,CASSLGRLQETQYF,TGTGCCAGCAGCCTGGGACGTCTCCAAGAGACCCAGTACTTC
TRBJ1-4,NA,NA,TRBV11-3,CASSFDSQGELFF,TGTGCCAGCAGCTTCGATTCCCAAGGGGAACTGTTTTTT
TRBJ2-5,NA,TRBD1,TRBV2,CASSELRQGGIWTQYF,TGTGCCAGCAGTGAACTCCGACAGGGTGGCATCTGGACCCAGTACTTC
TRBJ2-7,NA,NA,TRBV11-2,CASSLDPIPGPYEQYF,TGTGCCAGCAGCTTAGACCCAATTCCGGGCCCCTACGAGCAGTACTTC
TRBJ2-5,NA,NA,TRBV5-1,CASSSLQGQETQYF,TGCGCCAGCAGCTCCTTACAGGGTCAAGAGACCCAGTACTTC
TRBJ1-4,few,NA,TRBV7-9,CASSPQGFRNEKLFF,TGTGCCAGCAGCCCCCAGGGTTTCCGGAATGAAAAACTGTTTTTT
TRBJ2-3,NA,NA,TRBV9,CASSVEGVGTDTQYF,TGTGCCAGCAGCGTAGAAGGGGTCGGCACAGATACGCAGTATTTT
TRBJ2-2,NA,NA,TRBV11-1,CASSYDRASTGELFF,TGTGCCAGCAGCTACGACAGAGCGAGCACCGGGGAGCTGTTTTTT
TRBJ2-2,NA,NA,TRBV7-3,CASSRTAGELFF,TGTGCCAGCAGCCGGACGGCCGGGGAGCTGTTTTTT
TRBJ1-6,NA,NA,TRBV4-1,CASSQDIRALYNSPLHF,TGCGCCAGCAGCCAAGATATAAGGGCCCTTTATAATTCACCCCTCCACTTT
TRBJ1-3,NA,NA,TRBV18,CASSPRGTSSGNTIYF,TGTGCCAGCTCACCACGGGGGACGTCCTCTGGAAACACCATATATTTT
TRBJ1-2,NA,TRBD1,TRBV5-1,CASSSDRVEGYTF,TGCGCCAGCAGCTCCGACAGGGTAGAGGGCTACACCTTC
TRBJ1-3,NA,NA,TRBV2,CASSEGRNTIYF,TGTGCCAGCAGTGAAGGTCGAAACACCATATATTTT
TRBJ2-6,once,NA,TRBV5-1,CASSLSSGANVLTF,TGCGCCAGCAGCTTGAGCTCTGGGGCCAACGTCCTGACTTTC
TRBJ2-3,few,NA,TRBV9,CASSVDASISTDTQYF,TGTGCCAGCAGCGTAGACGCTAGCATCAGCACAGATACGCAGTATTTT
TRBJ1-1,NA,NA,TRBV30,CAWSVPGWPPGANTEAFF,TGTGCCTGGAGTGTACCGGGGTGGCCCCCCGGAGCGAACACTGAAGCTTTCTTT
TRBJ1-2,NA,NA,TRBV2,CASILEKNYGYTF,TGTGCCAGCATATTAGAAAAGAACTATGGCTACACCTTC
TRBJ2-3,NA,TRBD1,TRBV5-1,CASSHGQGPDTQYF,TGCGCCAGCAGCCACGGACAGGGTCCAGATACGCAGTATTTT
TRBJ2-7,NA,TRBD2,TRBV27,CASSPSSSGRTREQYF,TGTGCCAGCAGTCCGTCGTCTAGCGGGAGGACCCGGGAGCAGTACTTC
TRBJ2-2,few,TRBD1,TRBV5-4,CASSRDRGPTGELFF,TGTGCCAGCAGCCGGGACAGGGGGCCCACCGGGGAGCTGTTTTTT
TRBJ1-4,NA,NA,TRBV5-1,CASSLALGRGVEKLFF,TGCGCCAGCAGCTTGGCCTTGGGAAGGGGTGTTGAAAAACTGTTTTTT
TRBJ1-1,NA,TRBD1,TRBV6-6,CASSYSGRGGTEAFF,TGTGCCAGCAGTTACTCGGGCAGGGGGGGCACTGAAGCTTTCTTT
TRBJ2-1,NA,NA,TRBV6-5,CATSRGLGGNEQFF,TGTGCCACCTCCAGAGGATTAGGGGGCAATGAGCAGTTCTTC
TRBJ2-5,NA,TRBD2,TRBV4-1,CASSQEGGRSQETQYF,TGCGCCAGCAGCCAAGAGGGCGGGAGAAGCCAAGAGACCCAGTACTTC
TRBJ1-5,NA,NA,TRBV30,CAWSAGASNQPQHF,TGTGCCTGGAGTGCAGGGGCAAGCAATCAGCCCCAGCATTTT
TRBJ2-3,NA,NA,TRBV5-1,CASSIDSRNTDTQYF,TGCGCCAGCAGCATCGACAGCCGTAACACAGATACGCAGTATTTT
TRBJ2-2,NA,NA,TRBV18,CASSLGPAPNTGELFF,TGTGCCAGCTCACTCGGGCCGGCTCCGAACACCGGGGAGCTGTTTTTT
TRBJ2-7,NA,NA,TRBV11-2,CASSLTPWYEQYF,TGTGCCAGCAGCTTGACCCCGTGGTACGAGCAGTACTTC
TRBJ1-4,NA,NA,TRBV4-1,CASSQGEVNNEKLFF,TGCGCCAGCAGCCAGGGGGAGGTAAATAATGAAAAACTGTTTTTT
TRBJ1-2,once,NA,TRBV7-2,CASSPRQRIYGYTF,TGTGCCAGCAGCCCCCGACAGAGGATCTATGGCTACACCTTC
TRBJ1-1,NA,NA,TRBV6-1,CASRATGNTEAFF,TGTGCCAGCAGAGCTACAGGGAACACTGAAGCTTTCTTT
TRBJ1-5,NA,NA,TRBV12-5,CASGLVGTPFGQPQHF,TGTGCTAGTGGTTTGGTCGGGACACCTTTTGGGCAGCCCCAGCATTTT
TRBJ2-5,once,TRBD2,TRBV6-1,CASSETGGETQYF,TGTGCCAGCAGTGAAACGGGGGGAGAGACCCAGTACTTC
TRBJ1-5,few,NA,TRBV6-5,CASSSGLVSNQPQHF,TGTGCCAGCAGTTCGGGGCTTGTGAGCAATCAGCCCCAGCATTTT